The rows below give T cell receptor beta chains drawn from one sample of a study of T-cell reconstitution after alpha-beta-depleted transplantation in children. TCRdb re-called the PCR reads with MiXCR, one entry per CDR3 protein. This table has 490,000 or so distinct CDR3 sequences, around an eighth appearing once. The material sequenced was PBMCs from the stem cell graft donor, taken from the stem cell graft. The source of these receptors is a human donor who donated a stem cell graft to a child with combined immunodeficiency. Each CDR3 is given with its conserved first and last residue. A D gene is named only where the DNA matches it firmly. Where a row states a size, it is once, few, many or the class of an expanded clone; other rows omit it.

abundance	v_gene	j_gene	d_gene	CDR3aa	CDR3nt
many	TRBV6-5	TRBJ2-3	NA	CASSSLDVAGTDTQYF	TGTGCCAGCAGTTCCCTCGATGTAGCGGGCACAGATACGCAGTATTTT
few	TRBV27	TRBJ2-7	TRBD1	CASSRRTGTGGYRDTSEQYF	TGTGCCAGCAGTCGCAGGACCGGGACAGGGGGGTACCGGGATACCTCCGAGCAGTACTTC
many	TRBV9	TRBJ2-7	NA	CASSASGVTDEQYF	TGTGCCAGCAGCGCATCAGGGGTAACAGACGAGCAGTACTTC
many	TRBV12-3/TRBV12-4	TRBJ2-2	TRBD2	CASSSGTSGTGELFF	TGTGCCAGCAGCTCCGGGACTAGCGGCACCGGGGAGCTGTTTTTT
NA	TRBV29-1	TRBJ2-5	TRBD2	CSGREGPPETQYF	TGCAGCGGGAGGGAGGGCCCTCCTGAGACCCAGTACTTC
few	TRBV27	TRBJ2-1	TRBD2	CASSLIRLAGTNEQFF	TGTGCCAGCAGTTTAATTAGGCTAGCGGGAACCAATGAGCAGTTCTTC
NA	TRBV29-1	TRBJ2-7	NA	CSVVFARYEQYF	TGCAGCGTTGTTTTCGCCCGCTACGAGCAGTACTTC
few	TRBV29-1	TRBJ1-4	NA	CSVEDPPGASEKLFF	TGCAGCGTTGAAGACCCCCCAGGGGCATCGGAAAAACTGTTTTTT
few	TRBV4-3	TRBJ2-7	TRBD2	CASSQGLAGGLSYEQYF	TGCGCCAGCAGCCAAGGACTAGCGGGAGGGCTGTCCTACGAGCAGTACTTC
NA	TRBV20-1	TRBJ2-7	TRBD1	CSALIGGPSSYEQYF	TGCAGTGCACTTATAGGGGGCCCTAGCTCCTACGAGCAGTACTTC
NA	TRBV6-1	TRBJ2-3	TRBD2	CASTERGASTPDTQYF	TGTGCCAGCACCGAGCGGGGGGCATCGACTCCAGATACGCAGTATTTT
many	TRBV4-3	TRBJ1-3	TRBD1	CASSLRYATGTGNTIYF	TGCGCCAGCAGCCTCCGATACGCGACAGGGACTGGAAACACCATATATTTT
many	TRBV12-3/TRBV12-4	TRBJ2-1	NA	CASSLLRVSSYNEQFF	TGTGCCAGCAGTTTACTTAGGGTGAGCTCCTACAATGAGCAGTTCTTC
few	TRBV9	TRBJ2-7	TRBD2	CASSVLAGGTYIQEQYF	TGTGCCAGCAGCGTACTCGCGGGGGGGACATACATACAAGAGCAGTACTTC
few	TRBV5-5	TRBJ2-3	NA	CASSLVGAGTDTQYF	TGTGCCAGCAGCTTGGTGGGGGCTGGCACAGATACGCAGTATTTT
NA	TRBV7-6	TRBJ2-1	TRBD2	CASSLGLAIYNEQFF	TGTGCCAGCAGCTTAGGACTAGCGATCTACAATGAGCAGTTCTTC